There are many counts of the clone carrying this T cell receptor beta chain. Its antigen is unidentified. This sample was included in a study of T cells after posttransplantation cyclophosphamide. Study-level points and caveats: Skin or GI-infiltrating T cells shared few TRB sequences with blood. Donor-recipient repertoire similarity was low at 1-2 months, rising over year one. After PTCy, TRB diversity resembled that of CNI/methotrexate controls.

The related graft donor's blood sample was taken on the day of bone marrow donation. Clones were sequenced by immunoSEQ multiplex PCR, and TCRdb holds only the in-frame ones, with some missing. The sample holds more than 25,000 clones, and no clone turns up only once. Source material: PBMCs. The TCR comes from a man aged 45-65 years in good health, CMV-negative, and a related stem cell transplant donor.

DNA of the CDR3: TGTGCCAGCAGTGGGACAGGGGACGGTGTCATTCAGTACTTC. Its translation is CASSGTGDGVIQYF. The chain combines TRBV6-1 with TRBJ2-4, with TRBD1 identical over 9 bases. After removal of 4 bases from V and 9 bases from J, the junction contained 7 bases not matched to a gene. Germline-derived CDR1 and CDR2 are MNHNS and SASEGT. The CDR3 is 14 residues long.